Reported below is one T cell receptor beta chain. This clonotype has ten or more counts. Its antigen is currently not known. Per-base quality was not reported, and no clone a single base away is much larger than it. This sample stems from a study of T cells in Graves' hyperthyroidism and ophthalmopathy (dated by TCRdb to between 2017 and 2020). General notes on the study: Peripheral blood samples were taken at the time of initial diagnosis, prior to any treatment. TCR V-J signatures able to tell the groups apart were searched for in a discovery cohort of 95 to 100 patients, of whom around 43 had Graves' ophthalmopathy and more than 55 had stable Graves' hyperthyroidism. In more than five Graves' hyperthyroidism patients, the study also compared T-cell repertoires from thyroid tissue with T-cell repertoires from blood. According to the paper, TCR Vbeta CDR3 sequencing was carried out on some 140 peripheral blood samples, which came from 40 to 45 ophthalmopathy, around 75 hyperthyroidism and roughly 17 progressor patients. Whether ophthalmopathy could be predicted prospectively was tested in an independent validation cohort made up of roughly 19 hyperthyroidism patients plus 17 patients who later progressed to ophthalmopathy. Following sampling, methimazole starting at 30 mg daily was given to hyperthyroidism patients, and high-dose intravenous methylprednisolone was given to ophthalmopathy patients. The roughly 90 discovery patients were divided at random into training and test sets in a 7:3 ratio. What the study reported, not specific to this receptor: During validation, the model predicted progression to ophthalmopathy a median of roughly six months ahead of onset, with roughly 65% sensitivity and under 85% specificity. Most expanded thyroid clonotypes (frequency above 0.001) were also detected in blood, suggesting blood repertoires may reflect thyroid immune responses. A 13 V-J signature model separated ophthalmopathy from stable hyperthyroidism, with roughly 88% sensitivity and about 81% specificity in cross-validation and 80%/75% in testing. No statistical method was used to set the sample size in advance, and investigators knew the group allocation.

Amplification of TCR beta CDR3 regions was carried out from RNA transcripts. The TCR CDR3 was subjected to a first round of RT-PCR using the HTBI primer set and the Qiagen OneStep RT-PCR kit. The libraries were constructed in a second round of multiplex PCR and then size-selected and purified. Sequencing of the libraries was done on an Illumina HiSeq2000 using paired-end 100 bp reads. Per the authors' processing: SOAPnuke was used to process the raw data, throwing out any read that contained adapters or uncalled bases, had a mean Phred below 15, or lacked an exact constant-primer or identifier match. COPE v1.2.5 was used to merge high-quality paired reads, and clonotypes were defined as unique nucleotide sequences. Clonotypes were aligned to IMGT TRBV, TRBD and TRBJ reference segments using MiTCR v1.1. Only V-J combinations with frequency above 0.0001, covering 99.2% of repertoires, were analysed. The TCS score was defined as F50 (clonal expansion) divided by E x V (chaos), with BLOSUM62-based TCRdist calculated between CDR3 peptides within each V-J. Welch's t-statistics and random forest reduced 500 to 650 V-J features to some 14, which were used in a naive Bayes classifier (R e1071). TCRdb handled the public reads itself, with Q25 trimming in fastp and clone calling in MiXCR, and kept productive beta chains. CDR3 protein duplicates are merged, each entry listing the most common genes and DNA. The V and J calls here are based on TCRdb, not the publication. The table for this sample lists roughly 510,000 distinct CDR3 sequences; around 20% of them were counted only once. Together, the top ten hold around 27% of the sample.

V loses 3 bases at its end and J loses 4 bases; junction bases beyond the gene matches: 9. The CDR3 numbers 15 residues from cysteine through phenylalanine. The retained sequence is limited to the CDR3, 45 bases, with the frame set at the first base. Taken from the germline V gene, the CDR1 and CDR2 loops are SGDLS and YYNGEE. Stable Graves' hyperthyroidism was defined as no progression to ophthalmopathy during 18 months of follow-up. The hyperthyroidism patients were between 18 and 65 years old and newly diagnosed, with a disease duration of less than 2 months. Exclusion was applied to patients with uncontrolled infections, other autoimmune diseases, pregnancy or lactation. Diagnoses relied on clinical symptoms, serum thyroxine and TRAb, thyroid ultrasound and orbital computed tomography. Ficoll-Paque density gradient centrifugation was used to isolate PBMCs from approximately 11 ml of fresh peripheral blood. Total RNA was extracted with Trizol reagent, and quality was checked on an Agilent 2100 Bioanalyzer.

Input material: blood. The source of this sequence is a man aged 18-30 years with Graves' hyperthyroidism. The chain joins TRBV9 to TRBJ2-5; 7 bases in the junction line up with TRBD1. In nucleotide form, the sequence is TGTGCCAGCAGCGCGAGACCCTACAGGGGAGAGACCCAGTACTTC. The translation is CASSARPYRGETQYF.